The rows below give T cell receptor beta chains drawn from one sample of a study of identical twins' blood T cells. Using its own MiXCR run on the 5' RACE reads, TCRdb lists one record per CDR3 protein. This table holds fewer than 450,000 distinct CDR3 sequences, approximately 30% found once. The sequencing input was PBMCs. The receptors were gathered from a woman aged 18-50 years in good health. The conserved cysteine and the conserved F or W are not part of the CDR3 here. The order of the fields is V gene, J gene, D gene, clone size, CDR3 protein. D genes are given only for firm matches. Clone size is given for some rows only: seen once, a few or many times, or a class if the clone is expanded.

>TRBV12-3/TRBV12-4|TRBJ1-5|-|many
ASSQGNSNQPQH
>TRBV5-5|TRBJ2-3|-|-
ASSPNTGLPDTQY
>TRBV20-1|TRBJ1-5|-|few
SARTEGIFNQPQH
>TRBV5-4|TRBJ1-1|TRBD1|few
ASSSQDRGEKAF
>TRBV29-1|TRBJ2-1|-|many
SVEIVRANEQF
>TRBV20-1|TRBJ2-1|-|-
SALDYRSYNEQF
>TRBV7-2|TRBJ2-1|-|many
ASSFPNEQF
>TRBV10-3|TRBJ1-1|-|few
AISSTALNTEAF
>TRBV20-1|TRBJ2-5|-|-
SASRLETQY
>TRBV7-2|TRBJ1-2|-|many
ASSPARNDYGYT
>TRBV19|TRBJ2-1|-|-
ASSINWGDLPNEQF
>TRBV7-2|TRBJ1-4|-|-
ASSNRGNEKLF
>TRBV19|TRBJ1-1|TRBD1|few
ASSTGTGIEAF
>TRBV11-2|TRBJ1-2|-|-
ASSISGDSNYGYT
>TRBV5-5|TRBJ1-6|-|few
ASSIDSHNSPLH
>TRBV20-1|TRBJ2-1|TRBD2|-
SARRTSGFSYNEQF
>TRBV12-3/TRBV12-4|TRBJ1-2|TRBD1|-
AGSQTGRNYGYT
>TRBV20-1|TRBJ2-7|-|-
SASADQLYEQY
>TRBV19|TRBJ2-1|-|few
ASSIRGSYNEQF
>TRBV5-1|TRBJ2-2|-|-
ASSLGSPGELF
>TRBV7-9|TRBJ1-1|-|few
ASSPLDRRMNTEAF
>TRBV4-3|TRBJ2-1|-|-
ASSQAGRQGNEQF
>TRBV20-1|TRBJ2-5|-|-
SARGEWKETQY
>TRBV5-8|TRBJ2-5|TRBD2|-
ASSLVTSGQETQY
>TRBV6-1|TRBJ1-2|-|-
ASSDNLRGSYGYT
>TRBV7-9|TRBJ2-5|-|-
ASSLDRARETQY
>TRBV10-3|TRBJ1-1|TRBD1|few
ATLTRQGTNTEAF